This T cell receptor beta chain was documented in a study of cytomegalovirus exposure and HLA in healthy donors. Turning to this clone: Its antigen is not known.

Study-level results: A missense DCLRE1C variant was associated with V- and J-gene trimming of TCR beta chains in a later analysis, and an independent cohort replicated the association. Common viral pathogens seemed, in a later analysis, to connect with several of the most significant clusters.

Amplification used 60 Vbeta primers and 13 Jbeta primers. Method: immunoSEQ multiplex PCR; TCRdb's copy keeps in-frame clones and lacks some. Of tens of thousands of clones listed, 74% are singletons. This CDR3 has 13 residues. From germline, CDR1 is LNHDA and CDR2 SQIVND (reference sequence). Trimming removed 10 bases from V and 7 bases from J; junction bases left unmatched: 6. The chain uses TRBV19 and TRBJ2-1; 11 bases map to TRBD2. What was sequenced was PBMCs. This TCR came from a man between 40 and 49 years old in good health and CMV-seropositive. In DNA, the CDR3 is TGTGCCACTTTAGCGGGAGGGCCGAATGAGCAGTTCTTC. This codes for CATLAGGPNEQFF.